This entry describes one TCR beta chain. Molecules of cDNA were individually given unique molecular identifiers that were attached to them. TCRdb reprocessed the 5' RACE reads via MiXCR and lists one record per CDR3 protein. Here the sample spans more than 50,000 distinct CDR3 sequences, around 10% being singletons. V was shortened by 0 bases and J by 0 bases, with 15 bases between the two germline ends. CDR1 is LGHNA and CDR2 is YNFKEQ in the germline V gene. This CDR3 has 19 amino acids. The sample belongs to a study of early T cells in non-severe SARS-CoV-2 infection. Across the study: Unsorted whole-blood RNA was sequenced in bulk, leaving chains unpaired.

This clonotype originated in an adult who was a healthcare worker with PCR-confirmed SARS-CoV-2 infection or an uninfected control (not recorded which). V gene TRBV4-2 combines with J gene TRBJ2-6; either TRBD1 or TRBD2 may supply D (6 bases each). Sequencing was carried out using whole blood. Here the CDR3 DNA reads TGTGCCAGCAGCCAAGATCAGTCCGGGGGCGCCTCTGGGGCCAACGTCCTGACTTTC. It yields the protein CASSQDQSGGASGANVLTF.